This TCR beta chain was observed in a study of somatic reversion in DOCK8 deficiency (dated by TCRdb to 2018 to 2020). A note on the overall study: In the study, T cell receptor beta repertoires were compared across three groups: DOCK8-deficient patients, DOCK8-revertant patients and healthy volunteers. The study investigated how somatic reversion of pathogenic DOCK8 variants alters lymphocyte differentiation and function in DOCK8 deficiency. The DOCK8-deficient patients included in the study had been described in earlier reports. What the research found in general, with its limitations: The source material for each sample, whole blood versus PBMCs, was not specified per sample in the methods.

For the TCR repertoire analysis, genomic DNA was extracted either from whole blood samples or from PBMCs. Samples were obtained from a few DOCK8-revertant patients, with some of these patients sampled at multiple time points. This clonotype showed up many times. It lacks a known antigen. No per-base quality is available; no much larger clone lies one base away. Receptors were amplified or captured by multiplex PCR. Using EuroClonality-NGS primers, the TRB libraries were generated through a one-step amplicon PCR run on approximately 91 ng genomic DNA. Sequencing of TRB amplicons was performed on Illumina MiSeq instruments using 2 x 250 bp version 2 chemistry. The paper's processing steps were these. Primary TRB sequence analysis and V(D)J annotation were performed with IMGT/HighV-QUEST. VDJtools was used to assess repertoire diversity and composition after nonfunctional clones were removed and samples were downsampled for comparisons between samples. TCRdb reworked the public reads: Q25 trimming with fastp, MiXCR clone assembly, productive beta chains retained. Each entry is one CDR3 protein sequence, shown with its most common DNA and genes. TCRdb's processing, not the authors', yielded these V and J calls. This sample holds over a thousand distinct CDR3 sequences; approximately 17% were observed only once. The biggest ten clones account for 65% to 80% of the sample.

This sequence was found in a human donor with DOCK8 deficiency. Sequenced input: blood. According to the study, the label for this sample's cell subset or site signals: DOCK8-deficient patient with somatic reversion.

The CDR3 is CAISKGGRRSGANVLTF. The bases are TGTGCCATCAGTAAAGGGGGGCGCAGGTCTGGGGCCAACGTCCTGACTTTC. The sequence is built from TRBV10-3 and TRBJ2-6; the D region is possibly TRBD1 or TRBD2, each matching across 6 bases. Taken from cysteine to phenylalanine, the CDR3 has 17 residues. Only CDR3 DNA remains: 51 bases, in frame from the first base. CDR1 and CDR2 are read off the germline V gene as ENHRY and SYGVKD. V gives up 5 bases and J gives up 1 base, and the segment between their germline ends measures 15 bases.